Reported below is one T cell receptor (beta chain). Only in-frame clones appear in the TCRdb table, and some are missing; sequencing was by immunoSEQ multiplex PCR. The sample contains over 60,000 clones, 80% to 95% of which appear only once. The record originates from a study of blood T cell repertoires in COVID-19. Study-wide background: Material from acute and convalescent COVID-19 was sourced from the United States, Italy and Spain.

The CDR3 length is 17 residues. The receptor was derived from a human donor in a cohort sampled during active COVID-19. Sequenced: peripheral blood. The chain combines TRBV21-1 with TRBJ2-7; TRBD1, the table's D call, was not compared with the DNA. TRBV21-1 is deemed a pseudogene. CDR3 protein: CASSRELAGHEAYEQYF. The DNA of the CDR3 is TGTGCCAGCAGCAGAGAACTCGCCGGACACGAGGCCTACGAGCAGTACTTC.